In this sample, the clone carrying this T cell receptor (beta chain) turned up once. This sample was taken from a study of blood T cell repertoires in COVID-19. Study as a whole: T cells, B-cell-depleted T cells, or PBMCs supplied cDNA or gDNA.

Profiled with immunoSEQ multiplex PCR; TCRdb holds only in-frame clones, not every one. This sample has tens of thousands of clones; 80% to 90% occur once, and the top ten carry less than 5%. Per germline, CDR1 ENHRY and CDR2 SYGVKD. The CDR3 has 13 residues. Trimming pared 8 bases from V and 1 base from J, leaving 11 bases between. The source material was peripheral blood. The rearrangement links TRBV10-3 to TRBJ1-1; a possible D gene is TRBD1 (6 bases). The TCR originated in a woman aged 80 or over with acute or convalescent COVID-19. This chain's CDR3 is CAISSGQNTEAFF. The CDR3 coding sequence is TGTGCCATCTCTTCGGGACAGAACACTGAAGCTTTCTTT.